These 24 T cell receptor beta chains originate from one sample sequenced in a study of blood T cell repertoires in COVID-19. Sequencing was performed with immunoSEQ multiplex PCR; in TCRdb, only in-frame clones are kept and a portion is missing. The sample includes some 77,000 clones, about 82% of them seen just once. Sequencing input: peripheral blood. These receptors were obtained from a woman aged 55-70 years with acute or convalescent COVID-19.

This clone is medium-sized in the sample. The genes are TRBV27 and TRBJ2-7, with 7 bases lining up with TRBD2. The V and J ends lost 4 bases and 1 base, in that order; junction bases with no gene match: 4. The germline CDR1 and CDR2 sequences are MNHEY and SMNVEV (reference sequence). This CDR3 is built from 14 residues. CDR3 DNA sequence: TGTGCCAGCAGTTCTCTAGCGGTTTCCTACGAGCAGTACTTC. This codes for CASSSLAVSYEQYF.

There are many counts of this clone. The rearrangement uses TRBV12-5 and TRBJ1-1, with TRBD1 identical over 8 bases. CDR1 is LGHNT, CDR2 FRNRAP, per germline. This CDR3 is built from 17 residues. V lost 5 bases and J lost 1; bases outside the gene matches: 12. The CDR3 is CASGQSPGGWRNTEAFF. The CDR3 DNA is TGTGCTAGTGGTCAATCTCCAGGGGGCTGGAGGAACACTGAAGCTTTCTTT. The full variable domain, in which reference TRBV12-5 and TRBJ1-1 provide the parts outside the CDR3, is DARVTQTPRHKVTEMGQEVTMRCQPILGHNTVFWYRQTMMQGLELLAYFRNRAPLDDSGMPKDRFSAEMPDATLATLKIQPSEPRDSAVYFCASGQSPGGWRNTEAFFGQGTRLTVV.

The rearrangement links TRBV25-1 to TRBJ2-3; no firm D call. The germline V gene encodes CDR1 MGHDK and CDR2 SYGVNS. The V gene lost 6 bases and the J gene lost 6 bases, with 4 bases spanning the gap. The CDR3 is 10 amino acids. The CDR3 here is CASRSDTQYF. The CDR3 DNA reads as TGTGCCAGCAGATCGGATACGCAGTATTTT.

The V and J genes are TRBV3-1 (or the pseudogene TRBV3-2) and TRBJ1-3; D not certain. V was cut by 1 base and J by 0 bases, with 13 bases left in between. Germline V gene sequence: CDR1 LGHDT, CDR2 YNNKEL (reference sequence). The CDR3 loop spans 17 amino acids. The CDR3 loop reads CASSQVISPYSGNTIYF. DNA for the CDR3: TGTGCCAGCAGCCAAGTCATAAGTCCCTACTCTGGAAACACCATATATTTT.

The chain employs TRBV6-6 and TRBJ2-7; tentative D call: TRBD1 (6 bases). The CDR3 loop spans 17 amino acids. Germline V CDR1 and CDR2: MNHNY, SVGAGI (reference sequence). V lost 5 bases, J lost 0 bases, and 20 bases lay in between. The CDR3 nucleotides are TGTGCCAGCAGTCCACCCACCGGGACAAAGAGCTCCTACGAGCAGTACTTC. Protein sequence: CASSPPTGTKSSYEQYF.

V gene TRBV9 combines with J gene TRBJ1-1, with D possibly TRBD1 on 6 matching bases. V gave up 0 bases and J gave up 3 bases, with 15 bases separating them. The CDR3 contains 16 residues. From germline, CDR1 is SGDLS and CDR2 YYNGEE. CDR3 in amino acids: CASSVGPNRVDTEAFF. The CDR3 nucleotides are TGTGCCAGCAGCGTAGGCCCCAACAGGGTGGACACTGAAGCTTTCTTT.

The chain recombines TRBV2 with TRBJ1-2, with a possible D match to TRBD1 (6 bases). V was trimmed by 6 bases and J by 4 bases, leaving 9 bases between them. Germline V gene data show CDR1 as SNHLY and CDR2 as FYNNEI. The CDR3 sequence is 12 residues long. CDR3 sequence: CASRQGGYGYTF. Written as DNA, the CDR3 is TGTGCCAGCAGACAGGGCGGCTATGGCTACACCTTC.

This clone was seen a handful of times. The CDR3 DNA follows: TGTGCCATCAGTGACCCGATAGCGGGGGGGCCAGCCGAAGAGACCCAGTACTTC. Its protein product is CAISDPIAGGPAEETQYF. The V gene is TRBV10-3, the J gene TRBJ2-5; 11 bases line up with TRBD2. The CDR3 is made up of 18 amino acids. From germline, CDR1 is ENHRY and CDR2 SYGVKD. V lost 3 bases to trimming and J lost 3 bases; unmatched junction nucleotides: 12.

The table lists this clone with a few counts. This CDR3 reads CASRPRLAAGNEQFF. Here the CDR3 DNA reads TGTGCCAGCAGGCCCCGGCTAGCGGCGGGCAATGAGCAGTTCTTC. The gene calls are TRBV13 and TRBJ2-1; 7 bases agree with TRBD2. CDR1 and CDR2 (germline): PRHDT, FYEKMQ (reference sequence). The CDR3 has 15 amino acids. The V and J ends lost 6 bases and 6 bases, in that order; junction bases with no gene match: 11.

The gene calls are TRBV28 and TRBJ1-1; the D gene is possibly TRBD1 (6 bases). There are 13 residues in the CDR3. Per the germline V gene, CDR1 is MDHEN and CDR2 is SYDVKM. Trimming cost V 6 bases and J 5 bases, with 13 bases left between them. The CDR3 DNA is TGTGCCAGCAGGGGTACAGGGACAACTGAAGCTTTCTTT. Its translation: CASRGTGTTEAFF.

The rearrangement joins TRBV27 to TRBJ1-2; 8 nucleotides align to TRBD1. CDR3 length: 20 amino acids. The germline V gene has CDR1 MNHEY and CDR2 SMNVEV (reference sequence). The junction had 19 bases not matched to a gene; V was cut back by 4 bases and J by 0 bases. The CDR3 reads CASSYRGRGLSPFTNYGYTF. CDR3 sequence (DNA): TGTGCCAGCAGTTACCGAGGCAGGGGGCTTAGCCCATTTACTAACTATGGCTACACCTTC.

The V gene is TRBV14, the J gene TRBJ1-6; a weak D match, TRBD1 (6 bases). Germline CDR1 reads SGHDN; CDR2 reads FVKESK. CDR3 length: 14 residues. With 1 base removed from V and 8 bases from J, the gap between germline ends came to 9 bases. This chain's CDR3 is CASSQGTADSPLHF. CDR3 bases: TGTGCCAGCAGCCAAGGGACAGCCGATTCACCCCTCCACTTT.

CDR3 sequence reads: CSVAGGSTDTQYF. The CDR3, as DNA: TGCAGCGTTGCCGGCGGGAGCACAGATACGCAGTATTTT. The chain combines TRBV29-1 with TRBJ2-3; D possibly corresponds to TRBD2 (5 bases). The CDR3 is 13 amino acids. The germline CDR1 and CDR2 sequences are SQVTM and ANQGSEA. Trimming pared 4 bases from V and 0 bases from J, leaving 8 bases between.

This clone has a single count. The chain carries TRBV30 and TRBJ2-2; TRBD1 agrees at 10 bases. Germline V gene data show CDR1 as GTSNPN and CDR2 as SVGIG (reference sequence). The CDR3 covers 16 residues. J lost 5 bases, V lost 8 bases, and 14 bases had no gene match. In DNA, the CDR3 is TGTGCCGGCGACAGGGGGCGAACGGTACGAACCGGGGAGCTGTTTTTT. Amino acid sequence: CAGDRGRTVRTGELFF.

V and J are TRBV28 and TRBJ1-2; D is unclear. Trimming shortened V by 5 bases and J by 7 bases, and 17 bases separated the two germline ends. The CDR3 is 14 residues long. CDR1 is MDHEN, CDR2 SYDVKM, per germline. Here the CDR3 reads CASSGDIGVGGYTF. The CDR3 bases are TGTGCCAGCAGTGGTGACATCGGGGTTGGTGGCTACACCTTC.

CDR3: CASSSGQGNSPLHF. As DNA, the CDR3 is TGTGCCAGTAGTTCGGGACAGGGGAATTCACCCCTCCACTTT. The rearrangement links TRBV19 to TRBJ1-6; 10 bases are shared with TRBD1. The CDR3 runs to 14 residues. CDR1 LNHDA and CDR2 SQIVND come from the germline V gene (reference sequence). After removal of 5 bases from V and 7 bases from J, the junction contained 2 bases not matched to a gene.

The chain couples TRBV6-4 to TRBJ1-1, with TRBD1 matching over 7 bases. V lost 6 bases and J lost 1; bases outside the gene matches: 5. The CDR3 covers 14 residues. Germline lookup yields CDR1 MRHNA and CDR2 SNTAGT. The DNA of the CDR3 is TGTGCCAGCAGCCCCGACAGGGCGAACACTGAAGCTTTCTTT. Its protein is CASSPDRANTEAFF.

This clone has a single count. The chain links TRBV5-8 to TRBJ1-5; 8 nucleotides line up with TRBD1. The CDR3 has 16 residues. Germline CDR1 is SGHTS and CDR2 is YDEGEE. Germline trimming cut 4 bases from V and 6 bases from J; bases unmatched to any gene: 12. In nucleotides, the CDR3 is TGTGCCAGCAGCGCCGGACAGGGAAGAGGAGCTCAGCCCCAGCATTTT. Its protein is CASSAGQGRGAQPQHF. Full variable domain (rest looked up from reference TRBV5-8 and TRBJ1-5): EAGVTQSPTHLIKTRGQQATLRCSPISGHTSVYWYQQALGLGLQFLLWYDEGEERNRGNFPPRFSGRQFPNYSSELNVNALELEDSALYLCASSAGQGRGAQPQHFGDGTRLSIL.

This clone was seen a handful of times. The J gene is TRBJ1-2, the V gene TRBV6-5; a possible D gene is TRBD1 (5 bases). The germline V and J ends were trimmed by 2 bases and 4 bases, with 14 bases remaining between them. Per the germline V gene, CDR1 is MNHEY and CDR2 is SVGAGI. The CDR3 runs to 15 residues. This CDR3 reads CASSYTRTSAYGYTF. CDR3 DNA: TGTGCCAGCAGTTACACCCGGACATCCGCCTATGGCTACACCTTC.

The CDR3 protein is CAWSNNRVEAFF. For the CDR3, the DNA is TGTGCCTGGAGCAACAACAGGGTTGAAGCTTTCTTT. V usage is TRBV30 and J usage is TRBJ1-1; maybe TRBD1 (6 bases). The CDR3 covers 12 residues. The germline V and J ends were trimmed by 3 bases and 7 bases, with 12 bases remaining between them. From germline, CDR1 is GTSNPN and CDR2 SVGIG (reference sequence).

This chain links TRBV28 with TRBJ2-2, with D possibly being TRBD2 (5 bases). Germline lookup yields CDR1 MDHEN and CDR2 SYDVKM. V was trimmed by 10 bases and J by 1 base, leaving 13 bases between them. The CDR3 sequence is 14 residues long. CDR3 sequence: CATKRPENTGELFF. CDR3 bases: TGTGCCACTAAGCGGCCAGAGAACACCGGGGAGCTGTTTTTT.

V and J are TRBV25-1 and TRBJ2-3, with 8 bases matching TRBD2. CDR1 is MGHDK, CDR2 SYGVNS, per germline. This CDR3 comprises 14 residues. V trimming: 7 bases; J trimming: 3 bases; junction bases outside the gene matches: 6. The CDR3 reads CASKSTSGTDTQYF. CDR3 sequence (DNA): TGTGCCAGCAAAAGCACTAGCGGTACAGATACGCAGTATTTT.

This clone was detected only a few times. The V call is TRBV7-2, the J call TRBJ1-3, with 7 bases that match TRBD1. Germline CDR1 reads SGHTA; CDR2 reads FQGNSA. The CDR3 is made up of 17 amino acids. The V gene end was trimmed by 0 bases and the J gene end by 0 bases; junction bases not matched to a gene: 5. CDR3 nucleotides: TGTGCCAGCAGCTTAGCCTCGACAGGGCTCTCTGGAAACACCATATATTTT. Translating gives CASSLASTGLSGNTIYF. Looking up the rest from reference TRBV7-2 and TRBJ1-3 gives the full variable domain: GAGVSQSPSNKVTEKGKDVELRCDPISGHTALYWYRQSLGQGLEFLIYFQGNSAPDKSGLPSDRFSAERTGGSVSTLTIQRTQQEDSAVYLCASSLASTGLSGNTIYFGEGSWLTVV.

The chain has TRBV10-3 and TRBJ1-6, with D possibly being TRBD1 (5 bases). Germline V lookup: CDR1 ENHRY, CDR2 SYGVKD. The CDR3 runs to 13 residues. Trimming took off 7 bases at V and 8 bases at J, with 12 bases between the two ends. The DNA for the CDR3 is TGTGCCATCACTCCCGAAGGGGATTCACCCCTCCACTTT. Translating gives CAITPEGDSPLHF.